The present T cell receptor (beta chain) was sequenced within a study of cytomegalovirus exposure and HLA in healthy donors. Per the germline V gene, CDR1 is LNHDA and CDR2 is SQIVND (reference sequence). J gave up 0 bases and V 3 bases, and 2 bases lay outside the gene matches. This CDR3 region has 15 residues. The data were produced by immunoSEQ multiplex PCR, yet TCRdb's version contains in-frame clones alone and is incomplete. The data contain some 150,000 clones, 75% to 90% of them singletons. This receptor was obtained from a man between 18 and 29 years old in good health and CMV-seropositive. Sequences were obtained from PBMCs. The V call is TRBV19, the J call TRBJ1-3; 7 bases fit TRBD1. Here the CDR3 reads CASSIAGGSGNTIYF. The CDR3 nucleotides are TGTGCCAGTAGTATTGCAGGGGGCTCTGGAAACACCATATATTTT.